The source of this T cell receptor (beta chain) is a study of cytomegalovirus exposure and HLA in healthy donors. The PCR made use of 60 Vbeta and 13 Jbeta primers. This table comes from immunoSEQ multiplex PCR, and its TCRdb copy is limited to in-frame clones, with some not included. The repertoire consists of about 120,000 clones, with 60% to 85% occurring once and the leading ten covering just under 3%. Germline-derived CDR1 and CDR2 are GTSNPN and SVGIG (reference sequence). V dropped 1 base and J dropped 1; count of bases not matched to a gene: 4. CDR3 length: 16 residues. Sequencing was done on a sample of PBMCs. This clonotype originated in a woman aged 40 to 50 in good health and CMV-seropositive. The chain joins TRBV30 to TRBJ2-3, with 11 nucleotides matching TRBD2. The CDR3, as DNA: TGTGCCTGGAGTGCCCTACTAGCGGGGGGCACAGATACGCAGTATTTT. Amino acid sequence: CAWSALLAGGTDTQYF.